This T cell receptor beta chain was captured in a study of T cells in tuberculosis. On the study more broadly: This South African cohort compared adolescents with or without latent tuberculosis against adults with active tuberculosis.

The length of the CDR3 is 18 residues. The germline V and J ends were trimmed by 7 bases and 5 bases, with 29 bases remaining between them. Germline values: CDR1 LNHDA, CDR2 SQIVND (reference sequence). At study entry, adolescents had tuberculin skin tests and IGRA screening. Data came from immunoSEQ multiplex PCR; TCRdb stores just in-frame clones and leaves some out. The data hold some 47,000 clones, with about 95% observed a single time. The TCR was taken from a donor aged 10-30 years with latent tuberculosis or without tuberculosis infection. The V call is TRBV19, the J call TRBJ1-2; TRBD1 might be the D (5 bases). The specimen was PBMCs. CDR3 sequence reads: CASTPSGRPGGGRYGYTF. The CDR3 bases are TGTGCCAGTACCCCCTCTGGACGACCCGGGGGGGGAAGGTATGGCTACACCTTC.